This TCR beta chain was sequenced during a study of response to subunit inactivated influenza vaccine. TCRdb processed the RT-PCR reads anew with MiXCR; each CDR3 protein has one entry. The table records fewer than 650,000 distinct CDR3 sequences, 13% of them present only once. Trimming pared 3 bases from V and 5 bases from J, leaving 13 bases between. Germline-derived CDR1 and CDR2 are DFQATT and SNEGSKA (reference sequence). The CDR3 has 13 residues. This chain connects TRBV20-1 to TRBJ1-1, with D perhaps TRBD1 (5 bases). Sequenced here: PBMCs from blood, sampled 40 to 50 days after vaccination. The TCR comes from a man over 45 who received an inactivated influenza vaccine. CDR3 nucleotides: TGCAGTGCTAGTCCCACAGGAGGGACTGAAGCTTTCTTT. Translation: CSASPTGGTEAFF.